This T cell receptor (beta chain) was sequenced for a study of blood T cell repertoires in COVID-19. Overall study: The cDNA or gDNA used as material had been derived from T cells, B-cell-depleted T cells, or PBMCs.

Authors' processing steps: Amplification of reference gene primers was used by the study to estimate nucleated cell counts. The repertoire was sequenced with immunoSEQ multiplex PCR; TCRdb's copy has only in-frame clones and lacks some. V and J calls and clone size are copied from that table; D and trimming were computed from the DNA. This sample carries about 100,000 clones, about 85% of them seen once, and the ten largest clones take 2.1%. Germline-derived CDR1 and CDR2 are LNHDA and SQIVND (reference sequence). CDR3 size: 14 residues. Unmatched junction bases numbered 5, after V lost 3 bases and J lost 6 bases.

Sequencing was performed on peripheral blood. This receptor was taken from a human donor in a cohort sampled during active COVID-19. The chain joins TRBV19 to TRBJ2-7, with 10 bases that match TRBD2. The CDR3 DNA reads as TGTGCCAGTAGTATGGAACTAGCGGGGCCCGAGCAGTACTTC. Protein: CASSMELAGPEQYF.